These T cell receptor beta chains were read from a single sample in a study of blood T cell repertoires in COVID-19. Sequenced by immunoSEQ multiplex PCR; TCRdb stores in-frame clones only, minus some. The sample shows 110,000 or so clones, around 80% of them seen only once. Sequenced sample: peripheral blood. Receptors were obtained from a human donor in a cohort sampled during active or convalescent COVID-19. The CDR3 runs from the conserved cysteine through the conserved F or W. The order of the fields is clone size, D gene, V gene, J gene, CDR3 protein, CDR3 DNA. D genes are given only for firm matches. Size is omitted from some rows. Given values are once, few, many or a class for expanded clones.

-,-,TRBV7-8,TRBJ2-5,CASAVVGRETQYF,TGTGCCAGCGCGGTGGTGGGTAGAGAGACCCAGTACTTC
-,TRBD1,TRBV19,TRBJ1-5,CASSINDRGYTQPQHF,TGTGCCAGTAGTATAAATGACAGGGGGTATACGCAGCCCCAGCATTTT
-,-,TRBV27,TRBJ2-7,CASRRAGASSYEQYF,TGTGCCAGCAGGAGGGCGGGCGCCAGCTCCTACGAGCAGTACTTC
-,-,TRBV6-5,TRBJ2-7,CASSYGGGEQYF,TGTGCCAGCAGTTACGGGGGCGGCGAGCAGTACTTC
once,TRBD2,TRBV27,TRBJ2-1,CASTLTARGYNEQFF,TGTGCCAGCACCCTAACTGCGCGGGGGTACAATGAGCAGTTCTTC
-,TRBD2,TRBV9,TRBJ2-1,CASSVGRLAGVGSNEQFF,TGTGCCAGCAGCGTAGGAAGACTAGCGGGAGTCGGGAGTAATGAGCAGTTCTTC
many,-,TRBV6-5,TRBJ2-7,CASSYSSGRTYEQYF,TGTGCCAGCAGTTACTCGAGTGGCAGGACCTACGAGCAGTACTTC
-,TRBD1,TRBV12-5,TRBJ2-7,CASAPESAQRQGAKRSYEQYF,TGTGCTAGTGCCCCCGAAAGTGCTCAAAGACAGGGGGCCAAACGTTCCTACGAGCAGTACTTC
-,TRBD1,TRBV5-3,TRBJ1-5,CARSPTEGASNQPQHF,TGTGCCAGAAGCCCAACGGAGGGGGCGAGCAATCAGCCCCAGCATTTT
-,-,TRBV11-3,TRBJ2-1,CASSHRGTAIYNEQFF,TGTGCCAGCAGCCATCGCGGGACAGCGATATACAATGAGCAGTTCTTC
-,TRBD2,TRBV15,TRBJ2-1,CATSRDRLAGMHEQFF,TGTGCCACCAGCAGAGATAGACTAGCGGGAATGCATGAGCAGTTCTTC
few,-,TRBV5-6,TRBJ1-5,CASSRGVGASQPQHF,TGTGCCAGCAGCCGGGGGGTTGGGGCGAGTCAGCCCCAGCATTTT
few,TRBD1,TRBV4-1,TRBJ2-7,CASSQSIPPTGVSYEQYF,TGCGCCAGCAGCCAATCAATCCCCCCGACAGGGGTTTCCTACGAGCAGTACTTC
once,-,TRBV4-2,TRBJ1-6,CASSQDTARRNSPLHF,TGTGCCAGCAGCCAAGATACGGCCCGGAGGAATTCACCCCTCCACTTT
-,-,TRBV19,TRBJ2-1,CASSILFGRGNEQFF,TGTGCCAGTAGTATACTTTTCGGGAGAGGAAATGAGCAGTTCTTC
-,TRBD1,TRBV15,TRBJ1-5,CATSRVDRGRQPQHF,TGTGCCACCAGCAGAGTGGACAGGGGCCGTCAGCCCCAGCATTTT
-,-,TRBV30,TRBJ2-7,CAWSPADIYEQYF,TGTGCCTGGAGTCCTGCTGACATCTACGAGCAGTACTTC
-,-,TRBV4-3,TRBJ1-1,CASSQGWQNTEAFF,TGCGCCAGCAGCCAAGGGTGGCAGAACACTGAAGCTTTCTTT
-,TRBD1,TRBV18,TRBJ2-1,CASSLDRGTYNEQFF,TGTGCCAGCTCACTAGACAGGGGCACCTACAATGAGCAGTTCTTC
-,TRBD1,TRBV5-5,TRBJ1-5,CASSGTVNQPQHF,TGTGCCAGCTCCGGGACAGTAAATCAGCCCCAGCATTTT
-,TRBD1,TRBV7-2,TRBJ2-5,CASSRATGTAQETQYF,TGTGCCAGCAGCCGCGCAACGGGGACAGCCCAAGAGACCCAGTACTTC
-,TRBD1,TRBV27,TRBJ1-6,CASSLDRGGGSPLHF,TGTGCCAGCAGTTTAGACAGGGGAGGTGGTTCACCCCTCCACTTT
-,-,TRBV14,TRBJ2-5,CASSHFRGSSQETQYF,TGTGCCAGCAGCCATTTCCGGGGGTCGTCCCAAGAGACCCAGTACTTC
-,TRBD1,TRBV6-4,TRBJ2-7,CASTIWDRGCEQYF,TGTGCCAGCACAATATGGGACAGGGGGTGCGAGCAGTACTTC
-,TRBD1,TRBV20-1,TRBJ1-6,CSASGTGVSPLHF,TGCAGTGCTAGTGGGACAGGGGTTTCACCCCTCCACTTT
-,TRBD2,TRBV20-1,TRBJ2-2,CSASRSGGANTGELFF,TGCAGTGCTAGTCGCAGCGGGGGGGCGAACACCGGGGAGCTGTTTTTT
few,TRBD1,TRBV19,TRBJ2-3,CASSTPGTGTDTQYF,TGTGCCAGTAGTACGCCCGGGACAGGCACAGATACGCAGTATTTT
-,TRBD1,TRBV7-2,TRBJ1-2,CASSLAGTEYGYTF,TGTGCCAGCAGCTTAGCCGGGACAGAGTATGGCTACACCTTC
-,TRBD2,TRBV10-1,TRBJ2-3,CASSERAGPDTQYF,TGCGCCAGCAGTGAGCGAGCGGGGCCAGATACGCAGTATTTT
-,-,TRBV13,TRBJ2-2,CASSLRSSVVTGELFF,TGTGCCAGCAGCTTAAGGAGTAGTGTTGTCACCGGGGAGCTGTTTTTT
few,TRBD2,TRBV10-3,TRBJ2-7,CAISDPSSGKYEQYF,TGTGCCATCAGTGATCCATCTAGCGGGAAATACGAGCAGTACTTC
-,-,TRBV21-1,TRBJ1-5,CASSKALEGRGQGGNQPQHF,TGTGCCAGCAGCAAAGCGCTGGAGGGGCGGGGACAGGGGGGCAATCAGCCCCAGCATTTT
many,-,TRBV30,TRBJ2-7,CAWSGGAISYEQYF,TGTGCCTGGAGCGGCGGGGCAATTTCCTACGAGCAGTACTTC
-,-,TRBV28,TRBJ1-6,CATWGTDNSPLHF,TGTGCCACCTGGGGCACCGACAATTCACCCCTCCACTTT
once,TRBD2,TRBV2,TRBJ2-5,CASMRFQRGGQETQYF,TGTGCCAGCATGAGGTTCCAGCGGGGAGGTCAGGAGACCCAGTACTTC
few,-,TRBV7-2,TRBJ2-7,CASSSNRASYEQYF,TGTGCCAGCAGCTCCAACAGGGCCTCCTACGAGCAGTACTTC
-,-,TRBV4-3,TRBJ2-7,CASSQEPGRSYEQYF,TGCGCCAGCAGCCAAGAACCAGGGCGATCGTACGAGCAGTACTTC
-,-,TRBV9,TRBJ2-7,CASSPRDFPAYEQYF,TGTGCCAGCAGCCCCCGGGACTTTCCGGCCTACGAGCAGTACTTC
-,TRBD2,TRBV5-1,TRBJ2-2,CASSIPTSGTGELFF,TGCGCCAGCAGCATACCGACTAGCGGAACCGGGGAGCTGTTTTTT
-,-,TRBV6-5,TRBJ2-4,CASRSRAKNIQYF,TGTGCCAGCAGGAGTAGAGCCAAAAACATTCAGTACTTC
-,-,TRBV11-2,TRBJ2-7,CASSFTGTQGFDEQYF,TGTGCCAGCAGTTTCACCGGGACCCAGGGGTTCGACGAGCAGTACTTC
-,TRBD2,TRBV29-1,TRBJ2-3,CSVESVSGGADTQYF,TGCAGCGTTGAAAGCGTGAGCGGGGGGGCAGATACGCAGTATTTT
-,-,TRBV7-2,TRBJ1-4,CASSLAEGADGEKLFF,TGTGCCAGCAGCTTAGCGGAAGGGGCCGATGGAGAAAAACTGTTTTTT
few,TRBD1,TRBV28,TRBJ1-5,CASSPPWSGGQPQHF,TGTGCCAGCAGTCCCCCGTGGTCAGGGGGACAGCCCCAGCATTTT
-,TRBD1,TRBV28,TRBJ1-1,CASSSGGLNTEAFF,TGTGCCAGCAGTTCAGGGGGCCTGAACACTGAAGCTTTCTTT
-,-,TRBV27,TRBJ1-1,CASSFTARNTEAFF,TGTGCCAGCAGTTTCACCGCGAGGAACACTGAAGCTTTCTTT
-,-,TRBV4-3,TRBJ2-7,CASSQEAGTSLEQYF,TGCGCCAGCAGCCAAGAGGCGGGGACCTCTCTCGAGCAGTACTTC
few,-,TRBV14,TRBJ1-3,CASSQGRLLLSGNTIYF,TGTGCCAGCAGCCAAGGGCGGTTATTACTCTCTGGAAACACCATATATTTT
-,TRBD1,TRBV10-2,TRBJ2-2,CASSAPGTGKNTGELFF,TGCGCCAGCAGCGCACCCGGGACAGGGAAGAACACCGGGGAGCTGTTTTTT
-,TRBD2,TRBV28,TRBJ2-1,CASRGVTSGRNEQFF,TGTGCCAGCAGGGGGGTCACTAGCGGGAGGAATGAGCAGTTCTTC
-,TRBD2,TRBV20-1,TRBJ2-1,CSASRVSGGAKEQFF,TGCAGTGCTAGTCGTGTTAGCGGGGGGGCTAAAGAGCAGTTCTTC
-,-,TRBV24-1,TRBJ2-1,CATSDLLYGEQFF,TGTGCCACCAGTGATTTGCTTTACGGGGAGCAGTTCTTC
-,-,TRBV3-1/TRBV3-2,TRBJ1-3,CASSTRTDHRSGNTIYF,TGTGCCAGCAGCACACGGACAGATCACCGCTCTGGAAACACCATATATTTT
-,-,TRBV5-1,TRBJ1-3,CASSLAGSYSGNTIYF,TGCGCCAGCAGCTTGGCGGGGTCCTACTCTGGAAACACCATATATTTT
-,-,TRBV9,TRBJ1-6,CASSAHDRRPNYNSPLHF,TGTGCCAGCAGCGCACACGACAGAAGACCAAACTATAATTCACCCCTCCACTTT